This entry concerns a single TCR beta chain. What it binds is unknown. Germline lookup yields CDR1 MNHEY and CDR2 SVGAGI. This CDR3 has 13 amino acids. Trimming took 5 bases from V and 9 from J, leaving 11 bases between them. These data originate in a study of blood T cells in healthy people across ages. Findings of the study overall: Compared with aged donors, long-lived donors showed fewer expanded clones, suggesting selection.

A second PCR of about 7 to 12 cycles used a sample-barcoded 5' primer and a J-beta primer mix. Each sample yielded at least 2.5 million CDR3-containing paired-end reads. TCRdb re-analysed the 5' RACE reads in MiXCR, keeping a single row per CDR3 protein. This sample carries fewer than 750,000 distinct CDR3 sequences, about 45% of them seen once, and the ten largest clones take around 24%. Roughly 10 milliliters was the volume of peripheral blood drawn from each donor. The material sequenced was blood. The receptor's source is a man older than 75 in good health. The chain combines TRBV6-5 with TRBJ1-6; TRBD1 might be the D (5 bases). The CDR3 loop reads CASSVRDSSPLHF. The CDR3 DNA reads TGTGCCAGCAGTGTCCGGGACTCTTCACCCCTCCACTTT.